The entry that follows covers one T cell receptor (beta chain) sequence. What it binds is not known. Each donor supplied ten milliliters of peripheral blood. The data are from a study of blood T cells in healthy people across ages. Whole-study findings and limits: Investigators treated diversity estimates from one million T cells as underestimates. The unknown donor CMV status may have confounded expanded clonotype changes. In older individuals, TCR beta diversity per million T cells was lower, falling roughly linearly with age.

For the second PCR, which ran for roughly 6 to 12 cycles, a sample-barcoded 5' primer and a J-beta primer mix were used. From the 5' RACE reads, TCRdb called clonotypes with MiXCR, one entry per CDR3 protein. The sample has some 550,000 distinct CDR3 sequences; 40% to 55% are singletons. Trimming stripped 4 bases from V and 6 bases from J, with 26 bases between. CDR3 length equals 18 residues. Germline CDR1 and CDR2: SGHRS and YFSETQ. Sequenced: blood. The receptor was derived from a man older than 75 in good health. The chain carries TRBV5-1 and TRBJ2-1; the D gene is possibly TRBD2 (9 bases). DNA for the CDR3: TGCGCCAGCAGCCGTCTGAGACAGGGGATGACTAGCGGCAATGAGCAGTTCTTC. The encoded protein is CASSRLRQGMTSGNEQFF.